This TCR beta chain is from a study of blood T cell repertoires in COVID-19. Overall study: Samples of COVID-19 (acute and convalescent) were obtained from the United States, Italy and Spain. PBMCs, B-cell-depleted T cells, or T cells were the source of the cDNA or gDNA that made up the material.

Authors' processing steps: Reference gene primer amplification gave estimated nucleated cell counts. Measured with immunoSEQ multiplex PCR; TCRdb has only the in-frame clones, and not every one. The D gene and trimming were derived from the DNA, and the V and J assignments and clone size from that table. In the table there are tens of thousands of clones, 80% of which are singletons. V lost 6 bases, J lost 5 bases, and 6 bases stayed unmatched. This CDR3 spans 13 amino acids. Germline loops: CDR1 MGHRA, CDR2 YSYEKL. Sequencing used peripheral blood. The clonotype was recovered from a woman older than 75 with acute or convalescent COVID-19. The chain has TRBV4-1 and TRBJ2-7, with 8 bases that match TRBD1. The CDR3, as DNA: TGCGCCAGCAGGGGGACAGGTCTCCACGAGCAGTACTTC. Amino acid sequence: CASRGTGLHEQYF.